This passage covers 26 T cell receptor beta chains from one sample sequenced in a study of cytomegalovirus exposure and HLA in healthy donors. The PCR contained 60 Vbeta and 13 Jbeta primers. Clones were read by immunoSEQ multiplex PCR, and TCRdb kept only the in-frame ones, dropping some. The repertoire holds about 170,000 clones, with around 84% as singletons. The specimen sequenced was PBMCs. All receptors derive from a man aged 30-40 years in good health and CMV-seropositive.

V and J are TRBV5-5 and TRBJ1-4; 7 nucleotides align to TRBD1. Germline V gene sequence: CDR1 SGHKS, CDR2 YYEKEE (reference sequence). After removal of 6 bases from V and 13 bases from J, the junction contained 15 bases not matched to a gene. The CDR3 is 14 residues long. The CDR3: CASTTGDRVSGLFF. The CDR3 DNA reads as TGTGCCAGCACCACAGGGGACAGAGTAAGCGGACTGTTTTTT.

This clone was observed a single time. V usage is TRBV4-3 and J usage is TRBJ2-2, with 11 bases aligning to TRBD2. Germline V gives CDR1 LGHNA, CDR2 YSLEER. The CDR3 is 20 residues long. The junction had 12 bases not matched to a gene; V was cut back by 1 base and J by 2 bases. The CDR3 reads CASSQVFGTSGYLNTGELFF. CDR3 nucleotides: TGCGCCAGCAGCCAAGTCTTCGGGACTAGCGGATACTTAAACACCGGGGAGCTGTTTTTT.

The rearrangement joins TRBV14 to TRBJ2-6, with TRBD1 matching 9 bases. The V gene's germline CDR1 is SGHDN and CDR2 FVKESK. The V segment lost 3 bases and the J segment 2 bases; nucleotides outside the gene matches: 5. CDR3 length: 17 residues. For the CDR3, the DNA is TGTGCCAGCAGCCACGGACAGGGGAGAACTGGGGCCAACGTCCTGACTTTC. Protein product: CASSHGQGRTGANVLTF.

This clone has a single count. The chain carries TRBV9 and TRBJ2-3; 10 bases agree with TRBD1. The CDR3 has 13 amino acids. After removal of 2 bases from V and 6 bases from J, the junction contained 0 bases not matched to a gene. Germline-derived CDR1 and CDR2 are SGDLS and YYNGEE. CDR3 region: CASSVTGGDTQYF. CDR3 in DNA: TGTGCCAGCAGCGTGACAGGGGGCGATACGCAGTATTTT.

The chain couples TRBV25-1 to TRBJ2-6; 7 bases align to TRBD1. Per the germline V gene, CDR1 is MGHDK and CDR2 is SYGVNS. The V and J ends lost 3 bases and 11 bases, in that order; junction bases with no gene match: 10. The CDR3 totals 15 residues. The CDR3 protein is CASSDGTAFGDVLTF. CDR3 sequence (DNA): TGTGCCAGCAGTGACGGGACAGCCTTCGGCGACGTCCTGACTTTC.

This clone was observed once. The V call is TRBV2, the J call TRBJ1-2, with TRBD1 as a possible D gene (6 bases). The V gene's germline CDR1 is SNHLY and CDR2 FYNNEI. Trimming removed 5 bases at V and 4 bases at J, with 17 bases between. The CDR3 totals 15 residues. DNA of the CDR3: TGTGCCAGCAGTTCGGGGCGGACAGCGAGCTATGGCTACACCTTC. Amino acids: CASSSGRTASYGYTF.

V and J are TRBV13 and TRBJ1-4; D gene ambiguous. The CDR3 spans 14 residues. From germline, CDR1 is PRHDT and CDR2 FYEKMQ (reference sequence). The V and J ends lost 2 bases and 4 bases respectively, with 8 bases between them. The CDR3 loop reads CASSLKNSNEKLFF. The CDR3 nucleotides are TGTGCCAGCAGCTTAAAGAATAGTAATGAAAAACTGTTTTTT.

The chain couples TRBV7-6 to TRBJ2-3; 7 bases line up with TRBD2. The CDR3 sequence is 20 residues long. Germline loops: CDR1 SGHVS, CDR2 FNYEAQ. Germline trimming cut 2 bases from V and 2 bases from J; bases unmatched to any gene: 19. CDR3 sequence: CASSLLPRPTSRSLTDTQYF. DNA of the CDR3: TGTGCCAGCAGCTTATTGCCGCGGCCGACTAGCCGAAGTCTCACAGATACGCAGTATTTT.

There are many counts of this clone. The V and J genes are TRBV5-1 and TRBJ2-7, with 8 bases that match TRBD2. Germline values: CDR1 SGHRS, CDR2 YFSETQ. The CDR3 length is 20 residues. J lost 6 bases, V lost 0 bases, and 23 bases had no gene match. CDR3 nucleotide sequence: TGCGCCAGCAGCTTGGCGACCCGGGTCCGGGGGAGCGGGAGTCCGGGCGAGCAGTACTTC. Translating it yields CASSLATRVRGSGSPGEQYF. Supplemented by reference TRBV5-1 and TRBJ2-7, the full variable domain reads KAGVTQTPRYLIKTRGQQVTLSCSPISGHRSVSWYQQTPGQGLQFLFEYFSETQRNKGNFPGRFSGRQFSNSRSEMNVSTLELGDSALYLCASSLATRVRGSGSPGEQYFGPGTRLTVT.

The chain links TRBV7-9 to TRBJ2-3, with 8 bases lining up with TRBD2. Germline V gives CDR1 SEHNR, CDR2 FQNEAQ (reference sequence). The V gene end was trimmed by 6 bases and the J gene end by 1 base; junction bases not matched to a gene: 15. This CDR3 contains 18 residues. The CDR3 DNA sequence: TGTGCCAGCAGACCTCTAGCGGGCCTCCCCCGAGGCACAGATACGCAGTATTTT. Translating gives CASRPLAGLPRGTDTQYF. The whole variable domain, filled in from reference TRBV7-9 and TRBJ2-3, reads DTGVSQNPRHKITKRGQNVTFRCDPISEHNRLYWYRQTLGQGPEFLTYFQNEAQLEKSRLLSDRFSAERPKGSFSTLEIQRTEQGDSAMYLCASRPLAGLPRGTDTQYFGPGTRLTVL.

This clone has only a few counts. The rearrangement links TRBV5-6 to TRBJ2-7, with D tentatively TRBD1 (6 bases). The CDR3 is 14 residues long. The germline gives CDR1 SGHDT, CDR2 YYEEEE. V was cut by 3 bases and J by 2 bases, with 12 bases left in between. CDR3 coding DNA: TGTGCCAGCAGCTCAGAACAGGGCCCCTACGAGCAGTACTTC. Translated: CASSSEQGPYEQYF.

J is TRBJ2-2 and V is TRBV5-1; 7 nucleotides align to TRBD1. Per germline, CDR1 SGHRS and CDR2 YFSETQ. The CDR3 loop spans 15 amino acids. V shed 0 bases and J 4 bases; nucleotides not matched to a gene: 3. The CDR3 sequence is CASSLGGGFTGELFF. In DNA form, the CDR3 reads TGCGCCAGCAGCTTGGGAGGGGGCTTCACCGGGGAGCTGTTTTTT.

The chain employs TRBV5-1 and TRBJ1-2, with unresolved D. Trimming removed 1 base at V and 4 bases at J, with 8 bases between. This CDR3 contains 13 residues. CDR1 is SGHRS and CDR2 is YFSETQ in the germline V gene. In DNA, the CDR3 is TGCGCCAGCAGCTTGACTAGCCTCTATGGCTACACCTTC. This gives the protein CASSLTSLYGYTF.

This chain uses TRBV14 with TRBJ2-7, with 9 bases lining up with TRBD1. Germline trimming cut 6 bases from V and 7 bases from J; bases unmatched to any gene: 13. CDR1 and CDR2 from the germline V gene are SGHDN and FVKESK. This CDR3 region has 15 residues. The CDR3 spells CASRNEGTGTWEQYV. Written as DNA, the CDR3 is TGTGCCAGCAGAAATGAGGGGACAGGGACGTGGGAGCAGTACGTC.

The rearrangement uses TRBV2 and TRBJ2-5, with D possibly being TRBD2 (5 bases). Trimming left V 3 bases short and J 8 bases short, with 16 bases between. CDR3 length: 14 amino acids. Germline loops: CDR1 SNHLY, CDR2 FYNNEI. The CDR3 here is CASSEGWASSTQYF. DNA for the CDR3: TGTGCCAGCAGTGAGGGGTGGGCTAGCTCAACCCAGTACTTC.

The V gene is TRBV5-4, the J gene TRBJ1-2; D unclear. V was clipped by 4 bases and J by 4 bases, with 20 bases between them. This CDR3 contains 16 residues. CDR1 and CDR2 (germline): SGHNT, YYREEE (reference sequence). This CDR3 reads CASSPPGPLSIYGYTF. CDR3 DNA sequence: TGTGCCAGCAGCCCCCCGGGTCCTTTATCGATCTATGGCTACACCTTC.

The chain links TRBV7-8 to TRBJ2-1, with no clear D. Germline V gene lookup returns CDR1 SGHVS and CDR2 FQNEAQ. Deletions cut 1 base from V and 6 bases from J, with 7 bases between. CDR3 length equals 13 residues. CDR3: CASSLGHPNEQFF. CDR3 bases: TGTGCCAGCAGCTTAGGACACCCCAATGAGCAGTTCTTC.

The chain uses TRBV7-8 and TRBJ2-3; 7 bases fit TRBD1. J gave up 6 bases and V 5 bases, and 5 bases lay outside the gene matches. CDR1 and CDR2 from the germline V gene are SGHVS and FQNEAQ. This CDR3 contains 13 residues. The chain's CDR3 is CASSPGQRDTQYF. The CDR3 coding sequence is TGTGCCAGCAGCCCGGGACAGAGGGATACGCAGTATTTT.

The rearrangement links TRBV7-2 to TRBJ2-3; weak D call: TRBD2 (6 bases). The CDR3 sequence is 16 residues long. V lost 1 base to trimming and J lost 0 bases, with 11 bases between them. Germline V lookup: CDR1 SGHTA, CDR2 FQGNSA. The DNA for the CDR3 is TGTGCCAGCAGCTTAGGTGCGGGGCCTAGCACAGATACGCAGTATTTT. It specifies CASSLGAGPSTDTQYF.

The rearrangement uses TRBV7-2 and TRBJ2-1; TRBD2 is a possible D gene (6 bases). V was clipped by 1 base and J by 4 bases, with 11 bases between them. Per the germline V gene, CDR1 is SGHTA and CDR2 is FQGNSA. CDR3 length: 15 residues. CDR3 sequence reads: CASSLGGRGYNEQFF. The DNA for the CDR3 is TGTGCCAGCAGCTTAGGAGGGCGGGGTTACAATGAGCAGTTCTTC.

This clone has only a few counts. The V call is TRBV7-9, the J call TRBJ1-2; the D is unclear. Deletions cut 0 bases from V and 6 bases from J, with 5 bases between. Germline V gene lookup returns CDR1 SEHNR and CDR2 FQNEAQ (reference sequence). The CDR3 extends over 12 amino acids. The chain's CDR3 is CASSLAGHGYTF. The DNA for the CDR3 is TGTGCCAGCAGCTTAGCTGGGCATGGCTACACCTTC. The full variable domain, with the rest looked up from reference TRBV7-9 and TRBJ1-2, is DTGVSQNPRHKITKRGQNVTFRCDPISEHNRLYWYRQTLGQGPEFLTYFQNEAQLEKSRLLSDRFSAERPKGSFSTLEIQRTEQGDSAMYLCASSLAGHGYTFGSGTRLTVV.

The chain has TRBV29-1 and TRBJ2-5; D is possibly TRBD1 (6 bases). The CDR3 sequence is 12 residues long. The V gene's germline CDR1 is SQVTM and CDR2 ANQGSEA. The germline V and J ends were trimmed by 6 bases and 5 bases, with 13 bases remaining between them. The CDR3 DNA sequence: TGCAGCGTCACCCAGGGGACGGAGACCCAGTACTTC. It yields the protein CSVTQGTETQYF.

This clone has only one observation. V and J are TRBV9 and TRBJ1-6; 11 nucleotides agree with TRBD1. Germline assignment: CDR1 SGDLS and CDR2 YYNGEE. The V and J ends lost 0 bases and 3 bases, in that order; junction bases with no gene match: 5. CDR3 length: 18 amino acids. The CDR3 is CASSVEGTGGFYNSPLHF. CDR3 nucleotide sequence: TGTGCCAGCAGCGTAGAGGGGACAGGGGGTTTCTATAATTCACCCCTCCACTTT.

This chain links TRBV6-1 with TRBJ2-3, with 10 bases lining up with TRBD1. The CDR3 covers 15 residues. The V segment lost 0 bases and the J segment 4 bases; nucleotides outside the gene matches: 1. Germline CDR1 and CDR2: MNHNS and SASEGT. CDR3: CASSEATGGADTQYF. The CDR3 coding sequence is TGTGCCAGCAGTGAAGCGACAGGGGGCGCAGATACGCAGTATTTT.

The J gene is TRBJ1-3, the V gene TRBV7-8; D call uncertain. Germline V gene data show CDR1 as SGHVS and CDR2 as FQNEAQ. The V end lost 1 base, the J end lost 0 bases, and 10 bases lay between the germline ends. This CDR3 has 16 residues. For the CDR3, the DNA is TGTGCCAGCAGCTTAGGCGGGGTCGGCTCTGGAAACACCATATATTTT. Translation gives CASSLGGVGSGNTIYF.

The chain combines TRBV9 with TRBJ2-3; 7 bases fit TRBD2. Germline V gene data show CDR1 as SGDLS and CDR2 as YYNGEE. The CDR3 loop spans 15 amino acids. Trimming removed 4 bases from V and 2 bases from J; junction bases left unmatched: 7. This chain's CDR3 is CASSTLAGSTDTQYF. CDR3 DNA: TGTGCCAGCAGCACCTTAGCGGGCTCCACAGATACGCAGTATTTT.